The 20 T cell receptor beta chains below were found in one sample sequenced in a study of cytomegalovirus exposure and HLA in healthy donors. Amplification used 60 Vbeta primers and 13 Jbeta primers. Here immunoSEQ multiplex PCR was the method, and the copy in TCRdb shows in-frame clones only, minus some. This table has about 180,000 clones, around 85% appearing once. The sequenced sample was PBMCs. The origin of the receptors is a boy aged 2 to 9 in good health and CMV-seronegative.

The chain recombines TRBV13 with TRBJ1-2; D is ambiguous. The CDR3 loop spans 13 amino acids. With 8 bases removed from V and 4 bases from J, the gap between germline ends came to 14 bases. CDR1 is PRHDT, CDR2 FYEKMQ, per germline (reference sequence). In DNA, the CDR3 is TGTGCCAGCCGCCTTCCGGCAGGCTATGGCTACACCTTC. It is translated as CASRLPAGYGYTF.

The V and J genes are TRBV7-9 and TRBJ2-2, with 11 bases matching TRBD1. The germline V gene encodes CDR1 SEHNR and CDR2 FQNEAQ (reference sequence). V was pared by 7 bases and J by 4 bases, with 2 bases of the junction left unmatched. The CDR3 is 14 amino acids. This CDR3 reads CASTGTGGTGELFF. In DNA form, the CDR3 reads TGTGCCAGCACCGGGACAGGGGGCACCGGGGAGCTGTTTTTT.

CDR3 residues: CASSKAGRQGGTGELFF. As DNA, the CDR3 is TGTGCCAGCAGCAAAGCCGGGCGGCAGGGCGGCACCGGGGAGCTGTTTTTT. This rearrangement joins TRBV21-1 to TRBJ2-2; the table calls TRBD1, which could not be checked here. TRBV21-1 represents a pseudogene. The CDR3 totals 17 residues.

The V gene is TRBV27, the J gene TRBJ2-2; TRBD1 might be the D (5 bases). From germline, CDR1 is MNHEY and CDR2 SMNVEV (reference sequence). The V gene lost 1 base and the J gene lost 6 bases, with 6 bases spanning the gap. This CDR3 is built from 13 residues. This chain's CDR3 is CASSLWGPGELFF. CDR3 bases: TGTGCCAGCAGTTTATGGGGCCCCGGGGAGCTGTTTTTT.

The chain couples TRBV6-5 to TRBJ1-2; D perhaps matches TRBD1 (5 bases). Trimming left V 2 bases short and J 6 bases short, with 13 bases between. The CDR3 totals 14 residues. CDR1 MNHEY and CDR2 SVGAGI come from the germline V gene. For the CDR3, the DNA is TGTGCCAGCAGTTACCGGCCAGTCAGGGATGGCTACACCTTC. Amino acids: CASSYRPVRDGYTF.

This clone came up once. V gene TRBV5-6 combines with J gene TRBJ1-2, with D tentatively TRBD1 (5 bases). The V gene's germline CDR1 is SGHDT and CDR2 YYEEEE. Trimming stripped 5 bases from V and 3 bases from J, with 20 bases between. The CDR3 totals 16 residues. This CDR3 is CASSRGNGRGDYGYTF. Written as DNA, the CDR3 is TGTGCCAGCAGTCGTGGAAATGGGAGGGGTGACTATGGCTACACCTTC.

The chain combines TRBV14 with TRBJ2-3; no firm D call. Germline V gene data show CDR1 as SGHDN and CDR2 as FVKESK. V lost 1 base to trimming and J lost 12 bases, with 17 bases between them. CDR3 length: 14 residues. The CDR3 is CASSQVGVLVYQYF. CDR3 sequence (DNA): TGTGCCAGCAGCCAAGTAGGAGTCCTGGTGTATCAGTATTTT. The full variable domain, its missing parts supplied by reference TRBV14 and TRBJ2-3, is EAGVTQFPSHSVIEKGQTVTLRCDPISGHDNLYWYRRVMGKEIKFLLHFVKESKQDESGMPNNRFLAERTGGTYSTLKVQPAELEDSGVYFCASSQVGVLVYQYFGPGTRLTVL.

This clone was picked up one time. Here the CDR3 reads CASRLRTSGRTYNEQFF. As DNA, the CDR3 is TGTGCCAGCAGGCTCAGGACTAGCGGGAGAACCTACAATGAGCAGTTCTTC. The V call is TRBV28, the J call TRBJ2-1, with 13 bases identical to TRBD2. With 6 bases clipped from V and 2 bases from J, the junction kept 7 bases outside the gene matches. Germline V lookup: CDR1 MDHEN, CDR2 SYDVKM. The CDR3 has 17 amino acids.

The chain couples TRBV10-2 to TRBJ1-5; D is undetermined. The V gene's germline CDR1 is WSHSY and CDR2 SAAADI. The length of the CDR3 is 13 residues. V lost 6 bases to trimming and J lost 2 bases, with 8 bases between them. CDR3 sequence: CASRRNGNQPQHF. As DNA, the CDR3 is TGCGCCAGCAGGCGAAATGGCAATCAGCCCCAGCATTTT.

This clone was seen more than once but under ten times. CDR3 bases: TGTGCCAGCAGCGATAGCGGGAGGAGTCACGAGCAGTACTTC. Its translation is CASSDSGRSHEQYF. The rearrangement uses TRBV6-1 and TRBJ2-7, with 10 bases lining up with TRBD2. The trim removed 6 bases at V and 5 bases at J, leaving 7 bases unmatched. Germline-derived CDR1 and CDR2 are MNHNS and SASEGT. CDR3 length: 14 amino acids.

The chain couples TRBV4-1 to TRBJ1-3; possibly TRBD1 for D (6 bases). The germline CDR1 and CDR2 sequences are MGHRA and YSYEKL. The CDR3 contains 15 residues. Trimming removed 6 bases from V and 0 bases from J, with 12 bases in between. The CDR3: CASRGGTLSGNTIYF. As DNA, the CDR3 is TGCGCCAGCAGGGGTGGGACACTCTCTGGAAACACCATATATTTT.

The chain is built from TRBV27 and TRBJ2-1, with 10 bases aligning to TRBD1. With 5 bases clipped from V and 8 bases from J, the junction kept 9 bases outside the gene matches. The V gene's germline CDR1 is MNHEY and CDR2 SMNVEV (reference sequence). The CDR3 is made up of 15 amino acids. The CDR3 DNA is TGTGCCAGCAGTCTCCCGGGACAGGGGTGGTATGAGCAGTTCTTC. The encoded protein is CASSLPGQGWYEQFF.

As DNA, the CDR3 is TGTGCCAGTAGTCTGCAGGGGGCGGGCACCATATATTTT. The encoded protein is CASSLQGAGTIYF. The J gene is TRBJ1-3, the V gene TRBV19, with TRBD1 matching over 8 bases. The CDR3 is 13 amino acids. CDR1 and CDR2 (germline): LNHDA, SQIVND (reference sequence). The ends lost 5 bases at V and 9 bases at J; junction bases unmatched: 6.

The V call is TRBV11-2, the J call TRBJ2-2; D unresolved. Germline values: CDR1 SGHAT, CDR2 FQNNGV. V lost 2 bases, J lost 6 bases, and 13 bases lay in between. CDR3 length: 15 residues. In nucleotides, the CDR3 is TGTGCCAGCAGCTTACGTGGAGTACGTTCCGGGGAGCTGTTTTTT. Protein product: CASSLRGVRSGELFF.

This sequence joins TRBV5-1 and TRBJ2-3; TRBD2 matches at 8 bases. The V and J ends lost 3 bases and 3 bases, in that order; junction bases with no gene match: 12. The CDR3 is 17 residues long. The germline CDR1 and CDR2 sequences are SGHRS and YFSETQ. DNA for the CDR3: TGCGCCAGCAGCTGGGGAGGTCTCAAGCGGGGGACAGATACGCAGTATTTT. It codes for CASSWGGLKRGTDTQYF.

This rearrangement joins TRBV4-2 to TRBJ1-1, with D maybe TRBD1 (5 bases). The CDR3 length is 15 residues. Per germline, CDR1 LGHNA and CDR2 YNFKEQ. V lost 8 bases, J lost 0 bases, and 16 bases lay in between. The CDR3 DNA sequence: TGTGCCAGCCACTCCAACAGGCCCATGAACACTGAAGCTTTCTTT. Its translation: CASHSNRPMNTEAFF.

J is TRBJ1-2 and V is TRBV6-6, with 9 bases matching TRBD1. V was pared by 4 bases and J by 6 bases, with 6 bases of the junction left unmatched. This CDR3 spans 14 amino acids. Germline CDR1 MNHNY, CDR2 SVGAGI (reference sequence). As DNA, the CDR3 is TGTGCCAGCAGTTTAACCGGGACAGGGAATGGCTACACCTTC. This gives the protein CASSLTGTGNGYTF.

This clone was picked up one time. J is TRBJ2-3 and V is TRBV9, with D tentatively TRBD2 (6 bases). CDR1 and CDR2 from the germline V gene are SGDLS and YYNGEE. This CDR3 is built from 15 residues. V was pared by 0 bases and J by 5 bases, with 13 bases between. DNA for the CDR3: TGTGCCAGCAGCGTAGGGCTAGCGCAAGGAGATACGCAGTATTTT. Encoded protein: CASSVGLAQGDTQYF. The whole variable domain, filled in from reference TRBV9 and TRBJ2-3, reads DSGVTQTPKHLITATGQRVTLRCSPRSGDLSVYWYQQSLDQGLQFLIQYYNGEERAKGNILERFSAQQFPDLHSELNLSSLELGDSALYFCASSVGLAQGDTQYFGPGTRLTVL.

This clone was picked up a small number of times. This chain connects TRBV5-1 to TRBJ1-1; 8 bases line up with TRBD1. V lost 5 bases and J lost 6; bases outside the gene matches: 3. The CDR3 is 12 residues long. From germline, CDR1 is SGHRS and CDR2 YFSETQ. The CDR3 DNA reads as TGCGCCAGCAGGTGGACAGGGTCTGAAGCTTTCTTT. It translates to CASRWTGSEAFF.

The chain's CDR3 is CASSPGTAVGTQYF. DNA for the CDR3: TGTGCCAGCAGTCCCGGGACAGCCGTTGGGACCCAGTACTTC. The chain uses TRBV27 and TRBJ2-5, with 7 bases identical to TRBD1. The CDR3 extends over 14 amino acids. J lost 7 bases, V lost 5 bases, and 10 bases had no gene match. Looked up from germline, CDR1 is MNHEY and CDR2 is SMNVEV (reference sequence).